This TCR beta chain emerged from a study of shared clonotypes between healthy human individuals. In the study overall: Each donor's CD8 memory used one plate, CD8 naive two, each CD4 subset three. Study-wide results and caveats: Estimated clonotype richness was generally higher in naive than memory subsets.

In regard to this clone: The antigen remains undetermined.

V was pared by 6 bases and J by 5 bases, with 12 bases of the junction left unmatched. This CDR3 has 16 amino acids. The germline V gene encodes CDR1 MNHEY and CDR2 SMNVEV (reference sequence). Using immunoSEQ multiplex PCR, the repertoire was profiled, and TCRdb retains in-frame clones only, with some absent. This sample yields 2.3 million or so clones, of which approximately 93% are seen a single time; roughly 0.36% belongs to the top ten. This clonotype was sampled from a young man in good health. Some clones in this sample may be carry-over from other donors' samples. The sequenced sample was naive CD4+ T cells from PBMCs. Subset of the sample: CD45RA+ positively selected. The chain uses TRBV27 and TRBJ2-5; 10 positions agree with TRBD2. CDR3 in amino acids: CASSQRAGGLGETQYF. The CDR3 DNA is TGTGCCAGCAGCCAACGAGCGGGAGGGCTGGGGGAGACCCAGTACTTC.